One and the same sample provided the 20 T cell receptor beta chains below, sequenced in a study of blood T cell repertoires in COVID-19. TCRdb keeps only in-frame clones here, not all; method: immunoSEQ multiplex PCR. The sample has 100,000 or so clones; 80% to 90% are singletons. Sample: peripheral blood. The receptors were sampled from a woman aged 70-85 years with acute or convalescent COVID-19.

J is TRBJ1-1 and V is TRBV19; 10 bases line up with TRBD1. CDR3 length: 15 residues. The ends lost 6 bases at V and 0 bases at J; junction bases unmatched: 4. The germline gives CDR1 LNHDA, CDR2 SQIVND (reference sequence). CDR3 region: CASRDRGEVNTEAFF. CDR3 DNA sequence: TGTGCCAGTAGGGACAGGGGGGAGGTGAACACTGAAGCTTTCTTT.

The chain joins TRBV9 to TRBJ1-1; a possible D gene is TRBD1 (5 bases). CDR3 size: 13 residues. Germline CDR1 reads SGDLS; CDR2 reads YYNGEE. V was trimmed by 0 bases and J by 6 bases, leaving 9 bases between them. CDR3 sequence reads: CASSVAGGSEAFF. For the CDR3, the DNA is TGTGCCAGCAGCGTAGCTGGGGGGTCTGAAGCTTTCTTT.

The rearrangement uses TRBV5-1 and TRBJ2-1; 12 bases are shared with TRBD2. The J segment lost 8 bases and the V segment lost 4 bases, leaving 10 bases of the junction unmatched. Germline V gives CDR1 SGHRS, CDR2 YFSETQ. The CDR3 totals 16 residues. CDR3 coding DNA: TGCGCCAGCAGCCCTAGCGGGAGGGCCGTGTCCGATGAGCAGTTCTTC. Encoded protein: CASSPSGRAVSDEQFF.

The chain carries TRBV7-6 and TRBJ2-7, with a tentative D call TRBD1 (6 bases). The CDR3 is made up of 14 amino acids. Trimming shortened V by 2 bases and J by 6 bases, and 14 bases separated the two germline ends. Germline V gives CDR1 SGHVS, CDR2 FNYEAQ. The CDR3 nucleotides are TGTGCCAGCAGCTTATGGGCAGGGGACCGCGAGCAGTACTTC. Its protein product is CASSLWAGDREQYF.

The genes are TRBV5-4 and TRBJ2-3, with a weak D call TRBD1 (6 bases). V lost 4 bases to trimming and J lost 3 bases, with 9 bases between them. Germline-derived CDR1 and CDR2 are SGHNT and YYREEE (reference sequence). The CDR3 contains 13 residues. CDR3 in DNA: TGTGCCAGCAGCATTACAGGGACAGATACGCAGTATTTT. As protein: CASSITGTDTQYF.

This chain joins TRBV14 and TRBJ2-7; 10 bases agree with TRBD1. CDR1 SGHDN and CDR2 FVKESK come from the germline V gene. Germline trimming cut 0 bases from V and 5 bases from J; bases unmatched to any gene: 4. CDR3 length: 15 residues. Here the CDR3 DNA reads TGTGCCAGCAGCCAAGATGGGACAGGGGCGGACGAGCAGTACTTC. This translates into CASSQDGTGADEQYF.

The chain links TRBV6-2 or TRBV6-3 to TRBJ1-5; a weak D match, TRBD1 (6 bases). Per the germline V gene, CDR1 is MNHEY and CDR2 is SVGEGT. V was shortened by 5 bases and J by 7 bases, with 18 bases between the two germline ends. This CDR3 has 15 amino acids. CDR3 sequence reads: CASSDDRRTRQPQHF. The CDR3 DNA reads TGTGCCAGCAGTGACGACAGGCGAACCAGACAGCCCCAGCATTTT.

This rearrangement joins TRBV5-6 to TRBJ2-1, with a weak D call TRBD1 (5 bases). The CDR3 is 16 amino acids. The germline V gene has CDR1 SGHDT and CDR2 YYEEEE. Trimming removed 0 bases at V and 8 bases at J, with 18 bases between. The CDR3 spells CASSLAPGMVFDEQFF. CDR3 coding DNA: TGTGCCAGCAGCTTGGCCCCAGGGATGGTGTTCGATGAGCAGTTCTTC.

This clone has only one observation. The V and J genes are TRBV18 and TRBJ1-4, with TRBD1 identical over 7 bases. The CDR3 is made up of 14 amino acids. With V trimmed by 1 base and J by 6 bases, 2 bases remained unmatched. Germline V lookup: CDR1 KGHSH, CDR2 LQKENI. CDR3 loop: CASSPLGTDEKLFF. The CDR3 DNA reads as TGTGCCAGCTCACCACTAGGGACAGATGAAAAACTGTTTTTT.

J is TRBJ2-3 and V is TRBV19, with TRBD2 matching 12 bases. CDR1 is LNHDA, CDR2 SQIVND, per germline (reference sequence). The CDR3 has 18 amino acids. The V segment lost 6 bases and the J segment 5 bases; nucleotides outside the gene matches: 15. The CDR3 spells CASSRPVGLAGFVDTQYF. The CDR3 DNA reads as TGTGCCAGTAGCCGTCCGGTCGGACTAGCGGGGTTCGTAGATACGCAGTATTTT.

The chain is built from TRBV4-2 and TRBJ1-6, with D uncertain. Germline assignment: CDR1 LGHNA and CDR2 YNFKEQ. With 3 bases removed from V and 6 bases from J, the gap between germline ends came to 18 bases. The CDR3 totals 17 residues. For the CDR3, the DNA is TGTGCCAGCAGCCAGGCGGACTCCCCGGGATTTAATTCACCCCTCCACTTT. Residues: CASSQADSPGFNSPLHF.

The chain uses TRBV28 and TRBJ1-5, with D perhaps matching TRBD1 (6 bases). CDR3 length equals 16 residues. V was trimmed by 6 bases and J by 2 bases, leaving 17 bases between them. Germline V CDR1 and CDR2: MDHEN, SYDVKM. CDR3 bases: TGTGCCAGCAGGGCACTGGACAGTTTGGGCAATCAGCCCCAGCATTTT. It yields the protein CASRALDSLGNQPQHF.

This clone was counted a few times. The gene calls are TRBV6-5 and TRBJ1-2, with TRBD1 matching over 7 bases. CDR3 size: 15 residues. V lost 6 bases and J lost 7; bases outside the gene matches: 14. Germline V gene sequence: CDR1 MNHEY, CDR2 SVGAGI. The CDR3 coding sequence is TGTGCCAGCAGCCGCGACAGGGAACGGGCTCTTGGCTACACCTTC. Its translation is CASSRDRERALGYTF.

V gene TRBV5-1 combines with J gene TRBJ1-3; D remains ambiguous. Germline V gives CDR1 SGHRS, CDR2 YFSETQ. V was cut by 3 bases and J by 0 bases, with 10 bases left in between. This CDR3 has 15 amino acids. CDR3 nucleotides: TGCGCCAGCAGCTCCGAGGGAATCTCTGGAAACACCATATATTTT. It is translated as CASSSEGISGNTIYF.

This clone was picked up a small number of times. The V and J genes are TRBV7-2 and TRBJ1-5, with D perhaps TRBD1 (6 bases). The CDR3 runs to 14 residues. V was clipped by 6 bases and J by 0 bases, with 9 bases between them. Germline V lookup: CDR1 SGHTA, CDR2 FQGNSA. CDR3 bases: TGTGCCAGCAGTCCGACAGGTAGCAATCAGCCCCAGCATTTT. Its translation is CASSPTGSNQPQHF.

This clone was seen just once. V and J are TRBV9 and TRBJ2-2, with D tentatively TRBD1 (5 bases). The V and J ends lost 4 bases and 6 bases respectively, with 10 bases between them. This CDR3 contains 13 residues. CDR1 and CDR2 (germline): SGDLS, YYNGEE. The DNA for the CDR3 is TGTGCCAGCAGCCCACGACAGTCCGGGGAGCTGTTTTTT. This encodes CASSPRQSGELFF.

This clone was detected only a few times. The rearrangement joins TRBV5-5 to TRBJ1-1; possible D gene TRBD1, 5 bases. This CDR3 has 14 amino acids. V lost 0 bases and J 6 bases, leaving 12 bases between the germline ends. The germline gives CDR1 SGHKS, CDR2 YYEKEE (reference sequence). The CDR3 is CASSLALVGAEAFF. The CDR3 DNA reads as TGTGCCAGCAGCTTGGCCCTCGTAGGGGCTGAAGCTTTCTTT.

The chain combines TRBV7-2 with TRBJ1-5, with D uncertain. CDR1 is SGHTA and CDR2 is FQGNSA in the germline V gene. The CDR3 is 14 residues long. The V and J ends lost 4 bases and 7 bases respectively, with 14 bases between them. CDR3 sequence reads: CASSSGSAGQPQHF. The CDR3, as DNA: TGTGCCAGCAGCTCGGGATCTGCGGGACAGCCCCAGCATTTT.

The rearrangement links TRBV5-6 to TRBJ1-1; tentatively, D is TRBD1 (6 bases). CDR1 is SGHDT and CDR2 is YYEEEE in the germline V gene. The V end lost 7 bases, the J end lost 4 bases, and 20 bases lay between the germline ends. The CDR3 runs 15 residues. The CDR3 spells CASAPGTLRFTEAFF. CDR3 coding DNA: TGTGCCAGCGCTCCCGGGACACTTCGGTTCACTGAAGCTTTCTTT.

This clone came up once. CDR3 DNA sequence: TGTGCCAGCAGCTTGGCCAAACAGGGAGTATCTGAAGCTTTCTTT. This translates into CASSLAKQGVSEAFF. V usage is TRBV5-4 and J usage is TRBJ1-1; tentative D call: TRBD1 (6 bases). CDR3 length equals 15 residues. CDR1 is SGHNT and CDR2 is YYREEE in the germline V gene (reference sequence). V dropped 0 bases and J dropped 6 bases, with 15 bases sitting between them.